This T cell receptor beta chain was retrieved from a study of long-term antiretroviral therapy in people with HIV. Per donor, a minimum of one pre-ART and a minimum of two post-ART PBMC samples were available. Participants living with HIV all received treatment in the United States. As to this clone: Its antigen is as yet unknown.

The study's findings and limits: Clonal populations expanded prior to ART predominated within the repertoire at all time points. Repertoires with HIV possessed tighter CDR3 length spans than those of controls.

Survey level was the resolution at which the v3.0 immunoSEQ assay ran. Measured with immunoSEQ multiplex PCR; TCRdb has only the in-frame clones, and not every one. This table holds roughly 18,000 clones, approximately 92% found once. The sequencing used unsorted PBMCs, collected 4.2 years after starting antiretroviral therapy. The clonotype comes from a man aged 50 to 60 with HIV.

CDR3 coding DNA: TGTGCCAGCAGCTTGACCCCGAACTACGAGCAGTACTTC. Protein product: CASSLTPNYEQYF. This rearrangement joins TRBV5-6 to TRBJ2-7; no clear D. This CDR3 region has 13 residues. Germline CDR1 and CDR2: SGHDT and YYEEEE. With 1 base removed from V and 3 bases from J, the gap between germline ends came to 8 bases.